The subject of this entry is one T cell receptor beta chain. The antigen is undetermined. There are 13 residues in the CDR3. CDR1 is DFQATT, CDR2 SNEGSKA, per germline (reference sequence). This entry comes from a study of T cells expressing NK-cell markers. Study conclusions and caveats: Expanded clones of NKG2C+ T cells had an unclear HCMV specificity. In 5 to 7 donors, dominant NKG2C+ clonotypes were roughly 1.0-8% of CD8+ T cells.

Making the TCR beta cDNA relied on 5'RACE template switching with UMIs. TCRdb re-called the 5' RACE reads and gives one entry per CDR3 protein, without DNA. The table for this sample gives roughly 420,000 distinct CDR3 sequences. The sequence derives from a woman aged 18 to 75 in good health. This chain joins TRBV20-1 and TRBJ1-4. Material for sequencing was blood T cells: a sorted CD56 or NKG2C T cell subset, CD4+ or CD8+ T cells, or bulk PBMC T cells (not recorded which). This chain's CDR3 is CSARGRDFQKLFF.